A single sample is the source of the 6 T cell receptor beta chains below, sequenced in a study of OX40 agonist ivuxolimab in advanced cancers. The assay was immunoSEQ multiplex PCR, and TCRdb's table has in-frame clones only and misses some. The table includes 99,000 or so clones, roughly 94% detected once. The sample consisted of CD4+ or CD8+ T cells sorted from blood, taken in a trial of the OX40 agonist ivuxolimab. These receptors all stem from an adult with an advanced solid tumor such as melanoma, head and neck, liver or kidney cancer.

This rearrangement joins TRBV5-4 to TRBJ2-5; TRBD2 might be the D (6 bases). The CDR3 covers 15 residues. V was pared by 3 bases and J by 5 bases, with 17 bases between. Germline V gene lookup returns CDR1 SGHNT and CDR2 YYREEE (reference sequence). The DNA of the CDR3 is TGTGCCAGCAGCTGGGGGGATCTCCGGGATGAGACCCAGTACTTC. Amino acid sequence: CASSWGDLRDETQYF.

The chain couples TRBV6-1 to TRBJ2-7; D is undetermined. Germline CDR1 and CDR2: MNHNS and SASEGT. With 10 bases removed from V and 2 bases from J, the gap between germline ends came to 12 bases. The CDR3 loop spans 12 amino acids. Written as DNA, the CDR3 is TGTGCCACCAAAGGGTTCGCCTACGAGCAGTACTTC. This sequence encodes CATKGFAYEQYF.

This clone was detected only once. J is TRBJ1-2 and V is TRBV18; the match to TRBD1 covers 7 bases. The CDR3 consists of 15 residues. Losses at the gene ends were 3 bases for V and 6 bases for J; bases not matched to a gene: 10. Per the germline V gene, CDR1 is KGHSH and CDR2 is LQKENI. This chain's CDR3 is CASSPGQPTGHGYTF. The CDR3 bases are TGTGCCAGCTCACCGGGACAGCCGACGGGTCATGGCTACACCTTC.

The chain is built from TRBV18 and TRBJ1-2, with TRBD1 matching 8 bases. V shed 3 bases and J 4 bases; nucleotides not matched to a gene: 7. This CDR3 region has 15 residues. In germline, CDR1 is KGHSH, CDR2 LQKENI. The CDR3 DNA sequence: TGTGCCAGCTCACCGACGACAGGGGTGGGCTATGGCTACACCTTC. This encodes CASSPTTGVGYGYTF.

The chain joins TRBV7-2 to TRBJ2-1; tentative D call: TRBD2 (5 bases). Germline V gene sequence: CDR1 SGHTA, CDR2 FQGNSA. V was trimmed by 5 bases and J by 6 bases, leaving 14 bases between them. This CDR3 has 14 amino acids. CDR3 coding DNA: TGTGCCAGCAGCCGCCTTGCGGAGGTCAATGAGCAGTTCTTC. It encodes CASSRLAEVNEQFF.

The genes are TRBV28 and TRBJ2-3, with 8 bases that match TRBD2. The germline gives CDR1 MDHEN, CDR2 SYDVKM. V dropped 4 bases and J dropped 3; count of bases not matched to a gene: 3. The CDR3 contains 14 residues. The CDR3: CASSSGGRTDTQYF. In nucleotides, the CDR3 is TGTGCCAGCAGTTCGGGGGGGAGGACAGATACGCAGTATTTT.